These T cell receptor beta chains were read from a single sample in a study of blood T cell repertoires in COVID-19. Some clones are missing from TCRdb's copy, which holds only in-frame ones; the method was immunoSEQ multiplex PCR. The sample contains some 300,000 clones, around 89% of which appear only once. The sample consisted of PBMCs or T cells enriched from blood (not recorded which). These receptors came from a woman in her fifties or sixties in a cohort exposed to, infected with or recovered from COVID-19 (not recorded which). Both conserved end residues are part of each CDR3. Fields, in order: J gene, V gene, CDR3 protein.

TRBJ2-5	TRBV30	CAWRPAGAQETQYF
TRBJ1-2	TRBV25-1	CASSEYGREEYGYTF
TRBJ1-4	TRBV5-1	CASSFGGPPEKLFF
TRBJ2-7	TRBV10-1	CASSERQHPYAQYF
TRBJ2-1	TRBV28	CASGVASYNEQFF
TRBJ2-5	TRBV7-2	CASSLDRGQETQYF
TRBJ2-2	TRBV2	CASSRTNTNTGELFF
TRBJ2-2	TRBV6-5	CASSLSGRSTGELFF
TRBJ1-4	TRBV2	CASSPNLLTNEKLFF
TRBJ2-1	TRBV7-6	CASSLSGAVGEQFF
TRBJ1-6	TRBV27	CASSLRVTYNSPLHF
TRBJ1-6	TRBV28	CASSLPEVNSPLHF
TRBJ2-7	TRBV18	CASSPSTGTGYYEQYF
TRBJ1-5	TRBV18	CASSPTREEPQHF
TRBJ1-1	TRBV7-2	CASKLSPNTEAFF
TRBJ1-6	TRBV5-1	CASSPGQGVSYNSPLHF
TRBJ1-4	TRBV27	CASSLGLPGVNEKLFF
TRBJ2-7	TRBV14	CASSQGVFAGAIYEQYF
TRBJ1-5	TRBV5-1	CASSLGHSDSNQPQHF
TRBJ1-3	TRBV19	CASRGQGTGNTIYF
TRBJ1-3	TRBV12-3/TRBV12-4	CASTHRGNTIYF
TRBJ2-1	TRBV30	CAWSTSNEQFF
TRBJ2-7	TRBV18	CASSPKPDAALEQYF
TRBJ1-1	TRBV7-9	CASSPEVEAFF
TRBJ2-7	TRBV3-1/TRBV3-2	CASSQDGQGFSYEQYF
TRBJ1-2	TRBV3-1/TRBV3-2	CASSQAGGLNYGYTF
TRBJ1-2	TRBV3-1/TRBV3-2	CASSQAADRGFYGYTF
TRBJ2-7	TRBV5-6	CASSWETSGRPYEQYF